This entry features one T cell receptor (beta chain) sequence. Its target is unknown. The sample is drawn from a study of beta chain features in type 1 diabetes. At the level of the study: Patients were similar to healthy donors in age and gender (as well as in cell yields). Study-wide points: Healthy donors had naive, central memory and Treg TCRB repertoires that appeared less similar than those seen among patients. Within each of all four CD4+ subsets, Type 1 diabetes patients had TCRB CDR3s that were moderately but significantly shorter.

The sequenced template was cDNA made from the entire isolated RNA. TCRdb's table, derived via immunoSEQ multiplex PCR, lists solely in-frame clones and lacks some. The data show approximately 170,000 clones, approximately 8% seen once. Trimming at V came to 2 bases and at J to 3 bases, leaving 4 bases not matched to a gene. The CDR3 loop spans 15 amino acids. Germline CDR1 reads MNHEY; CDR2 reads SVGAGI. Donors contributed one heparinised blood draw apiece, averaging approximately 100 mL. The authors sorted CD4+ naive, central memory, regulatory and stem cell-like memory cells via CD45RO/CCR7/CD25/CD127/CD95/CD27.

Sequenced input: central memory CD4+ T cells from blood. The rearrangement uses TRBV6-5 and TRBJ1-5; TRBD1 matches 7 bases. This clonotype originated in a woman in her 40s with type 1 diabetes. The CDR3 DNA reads TGTGCCAGCAGTTACCGGGACAGCGTCAATCAGCCCCAGCATTTT. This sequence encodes CASSYRDSVNQPQHF.